This T cell receptor (beta chain) was identified in a study of T cells in women clearing cervical HPV infection. This CDR3 comprises 14 residues. CDR1 and CDR2 from the germline V gene are MRHNA and SNTAGT. Trimming at V came to 6 bases and at J to 6 bases, leaving 4 bases not matched to a gene. Turning to this clone: The DNA ends 3 residues before the CDR3 does, and the rest of the CDR3 is filled in from the germline J gene.

Sequenced by immunoSEQ multiplex PCR; TCRdb stores in-frame clones only, minus some. The sample table includes roughly 29,000 clones. This clonotype originated in a woman between 18 and 75 years old with a cervical HPV16 infection that either progressed to CIN3+ or cleared (not recorded which). The chain combines TRBV6-4 with TRBJ2-2; 10 bases fit TRBD2. Sequenced: blood buffy coat. The sequenced CDR3 bases are TGTGCCAGCAGCGAGCGGGGGGGAGCCGGGGAG. It translates to CASSERGGAGE. Given in full, the CDR3 is CASSERGGAGELFF.